The 23 T cell receptor beta chains below come from one sample, sequenced in a study of T cell clusters in autoimmune cytopenias. Multiplex touch-down PCR amplified TRB using TRB-A and TRB-B pools in one tube. TCRdb reprocessed the multiplex PCR reads, keeping one entry per CDR3 protein, no DNA. This repertoire includes thousands of distinct CDR3 sequences. TRB amplification used approximately 250 ng of peripheral blood genomic DNA. The sample taken for sequencing was peripheral blood. These receptors all stem from a human donor with an autoimmune cytopenia or autoimmune hepatitis (not recorded which).

According to its frequency, this clonotype is medium-sized (0.01 to 0.1%). The J gene is TRBJ2-2, the V gene TRBV5-6; no DNA is available, so the TRBD1 call from TCRdb remains unchecked. The CDR3 is made up of 16 amino acids. Germline V CDR1 and CDR2: SGHDT, YYEEEE. The CDR3 region is CASSSYRVGGTGELFF.

The rearrangement links TRBV27 to TRBJ2-7; as DNA is missing, the TRBD1 call by TCRdb cannot be tested. This CDR3 spans 13 amino acids. Germline loops: CDR1 MNHEY, CDR2 SMNVEV (reference sequence). CDR3 region: CASGWGQGVEQYF.

Measured by frequency, this clonotype is medium-sized (0.01 to 0.1%). The J gene is TRBJ1-1, the V gene TRBV29-1; TCRdb lists TRBD1, though no DNA is available to test this call. This CDR3 region has 14 residues. From germline, CDR1 is SQVTM and CDR2 ANQGSEA. The CDR3 reads CSVAPGQINTEAFF.

CDR3 loop: CASSLRQSYSYEQYF. This chain uses TRBV7-6 with TRBJ2-7; TCRdb's D call, TRBD1, is unchecked because there is no DNA. The CDR3 contains 15 residues. Germline values: CDR1 SGHVS, CDR2 FNYEAQ.

J is TRBJ2-2 and V is TRBV12-3 or TRBV12-4; TCRdb gives TRBD1 as the D gene, but with no DNA this cannot be confirmed. This CDR3 region has 17 residues. The CDR3 spells CASSGAGQAWNTGELFF.

This chain uses TRBV30 with TRBJ1-5; TCRdb proposes TRBD1, but this gene call is untestable without DNA. CDR3 length: 15 residues. Per germline, CDR1 GTSNPN and CDR2 SVGIG (reference sequence). The CDR3 protein is CAWSVRKGGHQPQHF.

The rearrangement joins TRBV11-1 to TRBJ2-5; checking the TCRdb D call of TRBD2 is not possible without DNA. This CDR3 is built from 16 residues. Germline lookup yields CDR1 SGHAT and CDR2 FQDESV (reference sequence). The CDR3 sequence is CASSFPSGGAVETQYF.

Considering frequency, this clonotype is medium-sized (0.01 to 0.1%). This sequence joins TRBV6-4 and TRBJ2-3; TCRdb outputs TRBD1, but without DNA this stays unchecked. CDR1 and CDR2 (germline): MRHNA, SNTAGT. There are 15 residues in the CDR3. CDR3: CASSEGASGADTQYF.

The V gene is TRBV24-1, the J gene TRBJ2-5; TCRdb calls TRBD2, which cannot be checked without DNA. The CDR3 runs 16 residues. Per germline, CDR1 KGHDR and CDR2 SFDVKD. The CDR3 reads CATSDVTSGAQETQYF.

This clonotype is large by frequency. This sequence joins TRBV29-1 and TRBJ1-2. The CDR3 consists of 13 residues. Germline V gene sequence: CDR1 SQVTM, CDR2 ANQGSEA. CDR3 region: CSVHNMDSYGYTF. Supplemented by reference TRBV29-1 and TRBJ1-2, the full variable domain reads SAVISQKPSRDICQRGTSLTIQCQVDSQVTMMFWYRQQPGQSLTLIATANQGSEATYESGFVIDKFPISRPNLTFSTLTVSNMSPEDSSIYLCSVHNMDSYGYTFGSGTRLTVV.

The V call is TRBV5-1, the J call TRBJ1-3. Germline assignment: CDR1 SGHRS and CDR2 YFSETQ. The CDR3 sequence is 16 residues long. The CDR3 is CASSLAGLSSGNTIYF.

This chain links TRBV5-5 with TRBJ1-4; the D call of TRBD1 rests on TCRdb alone, since no DNA is present to check it. The CDR3 contains 15 residues. Germline values: CDR1 SGHKS, CDR2 YYEKEE (reference sequence). This CDR3 reads CASRGTPATNEKLFF.

The chain links TRBV5-1 to TRBJ1-1. The CDR3 runs 14 residues. Germline lookup yields CDR1 SGHRS and CDR2 YFSETQ. The CDR3 loop reads CASSLGWGSTEAFF.

The J gene is TRBJ2-1, the V gene TRBV20-1; the D call of TRBD2 rests on TCRdb alone, since no DNA is present to check it. This CDR3 region has 18 residues. The V gene's germline CDR1 is DFQATT and CDR2 SNEGSKA (reference sequence). CDR3 protein: CSAPFGLAGGPLYNEQFF.

This clonotype is medium-sized (0.01 to 0.1%) by frequency. J is TRBJ2-3 and V is TRBV13. CDR1 and CDR2 from the germline V gene are PRHDT and FYEKMQ (reference sequence). The CDR3 totals 15 residues. The CDR3 sequence: CASSLGGFSTDTQYF. The entire variable domain, with the rest obtained from reference TRBV13 and TRBJ2-3, is as follows: AAGVIQSPRHLIKEKRETATLKCYPIPRHDTVYWYQQGPGQDPQFLISFYEKMQSDKGSIPDRFSAQQFSDYHSELNMSSLELGDSALYFCASSLGGFSTDTQYFGPGTRLTVL.

This chain uses TRBV12-3 or TRBV12-4 with TRBJ2-5; the TCRdb call, TRBD1, lacks DNA for checking. The CDR3 spans 15 residues. CDR3 sequence: CASSAGVREQETQYF.

Considering frequency, this clonotype is medium-sized. This rearrangement joins TRBV18 to TRBJ2-2. Per the germline V gene, CDR1 is KGHSH and CDR2 is LQKENI. The CDR3 runs 14 residues. CDR3: CASSPQSNTGELFF.

Measured by frequency, this clonotype is medium-sized. This chain links TRBV12-3 or TRBV12-4 with TRBJ2-3; TCRdb names TRBD1, which stays unverified in the absence of DNA. CDR3 length equals 13 residues. The CDR3 here is CASSLAPGGTQYF.

J is TRBJ2-5 and V is TRBV5-1; TCRdb selects TRBD2, and the lack of DNA leaves this call unchecked. The CDR3 sequence is 15 residues long. Germline V lookup: CDR1 SGHRS, CDR2 YFSETQ. The chain's CDR3 is CASSLMTSGPETQYF. Based on the CDR3 plus reference TRBV5-1 and TRBJ2-5, the full variable domain is KAGVTQTPRYLIKTRGQQVTLSCSPISGHRSVSWYQQTPGQGLQFLFEYFSETQRNKGNFPGRFSGRQFSNSRSEMNVSTLELGDSALYLCASSLMTSGPETQYFGPGTRLLVL.

This clonotype shows up as medium-sized by frequency. V is TRBV30 and J is TRBJ2-3. The CDR3 is made up of 11 amino acids. Germline CDR1 reads GTSNPN; CDR2 reads SVGIG (reference sequence). The CDR3 reads CAWSWLGTQYF.

This chain joins TRBV10-3 and TRBJ2-5; TCRdb picks TRBD1, but there is no DNA to check that call. Germline CDR1 and CDR2: ENHRY and SYGVKD. This CDR3 is 14 amino acids long. CDR3: CAISEGRGGETQYF.

This CDR3 is CSATDRGPDTQYF. The rearrangement links TRBV20-1 to TRBJ2-3; TCRdb names TRBD1, which stays unverified in the absence of DNA. The CDR3 runs 13 residues. In germline, CDR1 is DFQATT, CDR2 SNEGSKA (reference sequence).

This clonotype is identified as medium-sized (0.01 to 0.1%) from frequency. The chain employs TRBV12-3 or TRBV12-4 and TRBJ2-2; the D call of TRBD1 rests on TCRdb alone, since no DNA is present to check it. The CDR3 has 14 residues. The CDR3: CASTSDRETGELFF.